The 30 T cell receptor beta chains below were found in one sample sequenced in a study of blood T cell repertoires in COVID-19. Produced via immunoSEQ multiplex PCR; TCRdb's table is partial and in-frame only. The table has about 170,000 clones, 88% seen once. The sequenced sample was peripheral blood. The receptors stem from a man aged 50-59 years who had recovered from COVID-19.

The chain has TRBV23-1 and TRBJ1-6, with 8 bases lining up with TRBD1. TRBV23-1 is known as an ORF, though its function is uncertain. V dropped 0 bases and J dropped 8; count of bases not matched to a gene: 9. The CDR3 has 17 amino acids. CDR3: CASSQSKPGGFDSPLHF. CDR3 bases: TGCGCCAGCAGTCAATCGAAGCCAGGGGGCTTCGATTCACCCCTCCACTTT.

The chain is built from TRBV2 and TRBJ1-5, with no clear D. The V and J ends lost 2 bases and 6 bases respectively, with 5 bases between them. The CDR3 sequence is 12 residues long. Germline loops: CDR1 SNHLY, CDR2 FYNNEI. CDR3 bases: TGTGCCAGCAGTGAACGGAGTCAGCCCCAGCATTTT. Its protein product is CASSERSQPQHF.

The chain has TRBV18 and TRBJ2-3; 8 bases fit TRBD2. This CDR3 contains 15 residues. Losses at the gene ends were 1 base for V and 3 bases for J; bases not matched to a gene: 3. The germline V gene has CDR1 KGHSH and CDR2 LQKENI. The CDR3 reads CASSPRTSGTDTQYF. The CDR3 coding sequence is TGTGCCAGCTCACCACGCACTAGCGGAACAGATACGCAGTATTTT.

This clone was counted between two and nine times. The chain is built from TRBV3-1 (or the pseudogene TRBV3-2) and TRBJ2-5; TRBD1 agrees at 12 bases. Germline V gene lookup returns CDR1 LGHDT and CDR2 YNNKEL (reference sequence). V dropped 2 bases and J dropped 4; count of bases not matched to a gene: 5. The CDR3 totals 16 residues. In nucleotides, the CDR3 is TGTGCCAGCAGCCAATGGGGGACAGGGGGCCGAGAGACCCAGTACTTC. Translating gives CASSQWGTGGRETQYF.

The V call is TRBV6-4, the J call TRBJ2-1; maybe TRBD1 (5 bases). Trimming took off 1 base at V and 7 bases at J, with 11 bases between the two ends. Germline CDR1 is MRHNA and CDR2 is SNTAGT. This CDR3 is built from 14 residues. The chain's CDR3 is CASSDFQGANEQFF. The CDR3 DNA reads TGTGCCAGCAGTGACTTTCAGGGCGCGAATGAGCAGTTCTTC.

The V gene is TRBV7-3, the J gene TRBJ2-1; 7 bases are shared with TRBD2. The CDR3 covers 15 residues. Germline V lookup: CDR1 SGHTA, CDR2 FQGTGA. Trimming cost V 4 bases and J 8 bases; bases outside gene matches: 11. This CDR3 is CASSSGRGIQDEQFF. The CDR3 DNA reads as TGTGCCAGCAGCTCTGGGCGGGGGATCCAGGATGAGCAGTTCTTC.

The V and J genes are TRBV19 and TRBJ1-5, with 7 bases lining up with TRBD1. Trimming took 6 bases from V and 2 from J; bases not matched to a gene: 7. The CDR3 is made up of 15 amino acids. Germline CDR1 LNHDA, CDR2 SQIVND (reference sequence). The CDR3 is CASRDRAKGNQPQHF. The CDR3, as DNA: TGTGCCAGTAGAGACAGGGCTAAGGGCAATCAGCCCCAGCATTTT.

The chain has TRBV30 and TRBJ1-1; a possible D gene is TRBD1 (5 bases). The germline gives CDR1 GTSNPN, CDR2 SVGIG (reference sequence). The CDR3 totals 13 residues. The V end lost 8 bases, the J end lost 1 base, and 14 bases lay between the germline ends. CDR3 loop: CAGTGNSNTEAFF. CDR3 nucleotides: TGTGCCGGGACGGGGAACTCGAACACTGAAGCTTTCTTT.

Of note for this clone: The same CDR3 also results from other DNA sequences found in this sample. The chain joins TRBV5-1 to TRBJ1-1; tentatively, D is TRBD1 (5 bases). V lost 1 base and J 2 bases, leaving 6 bases between the germline ends. Germline V CDR1 and CDR2: SGHRS, YFSETQ. CDR3 length: 13 amino acids. DNA of the CDR3: TGCGCCAGCAGCTTGAGGGGCAACACTGAAGCTTTCTTT. It codes for CASSLRGNTEAFF. Filled out from reference TRBV5-1 and TRBJ1-1, the complete variable domain reads KAGVTQTPRYLIKTRGQQVTLSCSPISGHRSVSWYQQTPGQGLQFLFEYFSETQRNKGNFPGRFSGRQFSNSRSEMNVSTLELGDSALYLCASSLRGNTEAFFGQGTRLTVV.

This rearrangement joins TRBV28 to TRBJ1-6; maybe TRBD1 (6 bases). The germline V and J ends were trimmed by 5 bases and 6 bases, with 11 bases remaining between them. Per the germline V gene, CDR1 is MDHEN and CDR2 is SYDVKM. The CDR3 is made up of 14 amino acids. CDR3 in DNA: TGTGCCAGCAGTGCCCAGGGGCCTAATTCACCCCTCCACTTT. Translating gives CASSAQGPNSPLHF.

J is TRBJ2-3 and V is TRBV27, with D perhaps matching TRBD2 (6 bases). The CDR3 has 13 residues. The germline V gene encodes CDR1 MNHEY and CDR2 SMNVEV (reference sequence). The V end lost 7 bases, the J end lost 6 bases, and 14 bases lay between the germline ends. The chain's CDR3 is CASTGGPVDTQYF. DNA of the CDR3: TGTGCCAGCACCGGAGGGCCCGTGGATACGCAGTATTTT.

The chain recombines TRBV11-2 with TRBJ1-5; 9 bases fit TRBD1. In germline, CDR1 is SGHAT, CDR2 FQNNGV. The CDR3 is 16 residues long. Trimming took 5 bases from V and 4 from J; bases not matched to a gene: 9. CDR3 residues: CASSLSGQGANQPQHF. The CDR3, as DNA: TGTGCCAGCAGCCTCTCGGGACAGGGTGCTAATCAGCCCCAGCATTTT.

The gene calls are TRBV19 and TRBJ2-4, with a weak D call TRBD1 (8 bases). V lost 6 bases and J 0 bases, leaving 21 bases between the germline ends. This CDR3 comprises 18 residues. Germline-derived CDR1 and CDR2 are LNHDA and SQIVND (reference sequence). The CDR3 nucleotides read TGTGCCAGTAGGGGAACTTGGACAGGGAGGGAAGCCAAAAACATTCAGTACTTC. Translation: CASRGTWTGREAKNIQYF.

The table lists this clone with a count of one. The chain couples TRBV19 to TRBJ2-1; TRBD2 aligns across 14 bases. There are 15 residues in the CDR3. The germline V gene encodes CDR1 LNHDA and CDR2 SQIVND (reference sequence). With 5 bases clipped from V and 8 bases from J, the junction kept 5 bases outside the gene matches. CDR3: CASSVTSGRVDEQFF. Here the CDR3 DNA reads TGTGCCAGTAGTGTGACTAGCGGGAGGGTGGATGAGCAGTTCTTC.

This chain joins TRBV4-1 and TRBJ1-1, with D possibly TRBD1 on 5 matching bases. Trimming removed 0 bases at V and 3 bases at J, with 11 bases between. The length of the CDR3 is 15 residues. CDR1 and CDR2 from the germline V gene are MGHRA and YSYEKL. The CDR3 protein is CASSQERQQYTEAFF. Here the CDR3 DNA reads TGCGCCAGCAGCCAAGAACGACAGCAGTACACTGAAGCTTTCTTT.

The chain employs TRBV9 and TRBJ1-6, with TRBD1 as a possible D gene (6 bases). The CDR3 is 14 residues long. The germline gives CDR1 SGDLS, CDR2 YYNGEE. V lost 0 bases and J 11 bases, leaving 12 bases between the germline ends. CDR3 DNA sequence: TGTGCCAGCAGCGTAGTGGACAGTAAGCCACCCCTCCACTTT. Protein sequence: CASSVVDSKPPLHF.

In nucleotides, the CDR3 is TGTGCCAGCAGCTTCGAGGGGAACACCGGGGAGCTGTTTTTT. Amino acid sequence: CASSFEGNTGELFF. The gene calls are TRBV11-2 and TRBJ2-2; possible D gene TRBD2, 5 bases. Germline V gene lookup returns CDR1 SGHAT and CDR2 FQNNGV. The CDR3 has 14 residues. The V gene lost 3 bases and the J gene lost 1 base, with 6 bases spanning the gap.

The chain is built from TRBV11-2 and TRBJ1-3, with D maybe TRBD1 (6 bases). V lost 6 bases to trimming and J lost 3 bases, with 18 bases between them. Per germline, CDR1 SGHAT and CDR2 FQNNGV. This CDR3 contains 16 residues. CDR3 in amino acids: CASSYGGRGDGNTIYF. CDR3 nucleotide sequence: TGTGCCAGCAGTTACGGCGGCAGGGGAGATGGAAACACCATATATTTT. Complete variable domain (other parts from reference TRBV11-2 and TRBJ1-3): EAGVAQSPRYKIIEKRQSVAFWCNPISGHATLYWYQQILGQGPKLLIQFQNNGVVDDSQLPKDRFSAERLKGVDSTLKIQPAKLEDSAVYLCASSYGGRGDGNTIYFGEGSWLTVV.

This chain links TRBV12-3 or TRBV12-4 with TRBJ1-4, with D unresolved. The V end was cut by 7 bases, the J end by 6 bases, with 12 bases between. The CDR3 sequence is 13 residues long. The CDR3 DNA reads TGTGCCAGCAATTCTTACTTGCATGAAAAACTGTTTTTT. Residues: CASNSYLHEKLFF.

The genes are TRBV28 and TRBJ1-2; weak D call: TRBD1 (6 bases). The germline gives CDR1 MDHEN, CDR2 SYDVKM. The CDR3 covers 13 residues. Deletions cut 3 bases from V and 8 bases from J, with 13 bases between. The CDR3 spells CASSFPRGGGYTF. DNA of the CDR3: TGTGCCAGCAGTTTCCCCAGGGGTGGCGGCTACACCTTC.

This clone turned up a few times. The genes are TRBV28 and TRBJ2-1, with TRBD1 as a possible D gene (6 bases). Germline CDR1 reads MDHEN; CDR2 reads SYDVKM. V was cut by 6 bases and J by 12 bases, with 12 bases left in between. The CDR3 is 11 residues long. The CDR3 loop is CASRTGSRQFF. The CDR3 DNA follows: TGTGCCAGCAGAACAGGGTCCCGGCAGTTCTTC.

This chain connects TRBV19 to TRBJ2-1; D may be TRBD2 (6 bases). Trimming took off 5 bases at V and 7 bases at J, with 6 bases between the two ends. This CDR3 is built from 11 residues. Germline CDR1 is LNHDA and CDR2 is SQIVND (reference sequence). The CDR3 region is CASSGGNEQFF. DNA of the CDR3: TGTGCCAGTAGTGGGGGGAATGAGCAGTTCTTC.

V usage is TRBV10-2 and J usage is TRBJ2-5, with 8 nucleotides matching TRBD2. Germline V gives CDR1 WSHSY, CDR2 SAAADI. There are 14 residues in the CDR3. V shed 6 bases and J 5 bases; nucleotides not matched to a gene: 8. CDR3 in amino acids: CASRQRGSGETQYF. The CDR3 bases are TGCGCCAGCAGGCAGCGGGGGTCCGGGGAGACCCAGTACTTC.

V gene TRBV6-4 combines with J gene TRBJ2-2; 9 nucleotides line up with TRBD1. Looked up from germline, CDR1 is MRHNA and CDR2 is SNTAGT. The CDR3 runs to 14 residues. The ends lost 8 bases at V and 7 bases at J; junction bases unmatched: 8. CDR3 sequence (DNA): TGTGCCAGCCGGTTTGACAGGGGGAACGGGGAGCTGTTTTTT. Its translation: CASRFDRGNGELFF.

The chain combines TRBV19 with TRBJ2-5; weak D call: TRBD2 (6 bases). Trimming pared 3 bases from V and 5 bases from J, leaving 16 bases between. CDR1 LNHDA and CDR2 SQIVND come from the germline V gene (reference sequence). The CDR3 consists of 15 residues. CDR3 bases: TGTGCCAGTAGTATTAATCGGGGGATCGGGGAGACCCAGTACTTC. Translating gives CASSINRGIGETQYF.

V gene TRBV11-2 combines with J gene TRBJ1-3, with D unresolved. There are 17 residues in the CDR3. From germline, CDR1 is SGHAT and CDR2 FQNNGV. The V and J ends lost 0 bases and 1 base respectively, with 13 bases between them. CDR3 sequence: CASSLDLTRGSGNTIYF. The CDR3, as DNA: TGTGCCAGCAGCTTAGACCTAACGCGGGGTTCTGGAAACACCATATATTTT.

The sample holds one count of this clone. This rearrangement joins TRBV5-1 to TRBJ2-7, with 12 bases identical to TRBD2. CDR1 and CDR2 (germline): SGHRS, YFSETQ. The CDR3 has 16 amino acids. V dropped 4 bases and J dropped 3; count of bases not matched to a gene: 8. The CDR3 loop reads CASSTGLAGPIYEQYF. CDR3 coding DNA: TGCGCCAGCAGCACGGGACTAGCGGGCCCGATCTACGAGCAGTACTTC. The whole variable domain, filled in from reference TRBV5-1 and TRBJ2-7, reads KAGVTQTPRYLIKTRGQQVTLSCSPISGHRSVSWYQQTPGQGLQFLFEYFSETQRNKGNFPGRFSGRQFSNSRSEMNVSTLELGDSALYLCASSTGLAGPIYEQYFGPGTRLTVT.

V gene TRBV27 combines with J gene TRBJ1-1, with D possibly being TRBD1 (6 bases). V was pared by 3 bases and J by 6 bases, with 14 bases between. The CDR3 length is 14 residues. The germline gives CDR1 MNHEY, CDR2 SMNVEV (reference sequence). CDR3 amino acids: CASSFQQGGAEAFF. The CDR3 nucleotides are TGTGCCAGCAGTTTTCAACAGGGAGGGGCTGAAGCTTTCTTT.

This rearrangement joins TRBV6-5 to TRBJ1-6; TRBD1 agrees at 9 bases. The CDR3 is 15 residues long. In germline, CDR1 is MNHEY, CDR2 SVGAGI. V was clipped by 5 bases and J by 6 bases; unmatched bases: 5. The DNA for the CDR3 is TGTGCCAGCAGTACAGACAGGGGGATTAATTCACCCCTCCACTTT. This codes for CASSTDRGINSPLHF.

The rearrangement joins TRBV18 to TRBJ1-6; 8 bases agree with TRBD1. CDR3 size: 15 residues. Germline V gives CDR1 KGHSH, CDR2 LQKENI. V lost 6 bases and J lost 6; bases outside the gene matches: 7. Here the CDR3 DNA reads TGTGCCAGCTCTTCGGGACAGGCCGCTAATTCACCCCTCCACTTT. Protein product: CASSSGQAANSPLHF.